The 3 T cell receptor beta chains reported below all come from one sample, sequenced in a study of cytomegalovirus exposure and HLA in healthy donors. The PCR contained 60 Vbeta and 13 Jbeta primers. The assay was immunoSEQ multiplex PCR, and TCRdb's table has in-frame clones only and misses some. The sample has under 200,000 clones; 80% are singletons. Sequenced: PBMCs. The receptor set was obtained from a young man in good health and CMV-seronegative.

The chain couples TRBV11-2 to TRBJ1-4, with a possible D match to TRBD1 (5 bases). Trimming left V 5 bases short and J 8 bases short, with 21 bases between. The CDR3 sequence is 16 residues long. Germline values: CDR1 SGHAT, CDR2 FQNNGV. CDR3 coding DNA: TGTGCCAGCAGCCCCGGAGGGGCCCTCGGGGCAGAAAAACTGTTTTTT. Its protein product is CASSPGGALGAEKLFF.

The genes are TRBV5-6 and TRBJ1-5; D is perhaps TRBD1 (5 bases). Trimming shortened V by 3 bases and J by 7 bases, and 20 bases separated the two germline ends. From germline, CDR1 is SGHDT and CDR2 YYEEEE. The CDR3 runs 16 residues. The chain's CDR3 is CASSWGMLGGQQPQHF. CDR3 bases: TGTGCCAGCAGCTGGGGGATGTTAGGAGGGCAGCAGCCCCAGCATTTT.

The genes are TRBV11-3 and TRBJ2-1, with D perhaps matching TRBD2 (5 bases). Trimming took off 1 base at V and 6 bases at J, with 13 bases between the two ends. The CDR3 consists of 15 residues. Germline V gene lookup returns CDR1 SGHNT and CDR2 YENEEA. In nucleotides, the CDR3 is TGTGCCAGCAGCTTAGGGTTGGGGAGCGGCAATGAGCAGTTCTTC. This translates into CASSLGLGSGNEQFF.